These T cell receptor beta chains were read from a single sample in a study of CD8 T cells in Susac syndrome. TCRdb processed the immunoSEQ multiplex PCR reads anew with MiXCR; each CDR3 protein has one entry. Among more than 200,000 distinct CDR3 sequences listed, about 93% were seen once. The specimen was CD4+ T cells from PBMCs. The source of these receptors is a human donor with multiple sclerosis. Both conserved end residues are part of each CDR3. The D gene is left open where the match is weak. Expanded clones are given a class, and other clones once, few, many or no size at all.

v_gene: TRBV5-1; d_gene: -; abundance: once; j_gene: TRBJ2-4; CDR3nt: TGCGCCAGCAGCTTAGATTCCACAGGGGCCAAAAACATTCAGTACTTC; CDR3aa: CASSLDSTGAKNIQYF
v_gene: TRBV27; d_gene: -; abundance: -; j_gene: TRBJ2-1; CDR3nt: TGTGCCAGCAGTTTATTGAGGCGGCGGGATGGGGACAATGAGCAGTTCTTC; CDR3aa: CASSLLRRRDGDNEQFF
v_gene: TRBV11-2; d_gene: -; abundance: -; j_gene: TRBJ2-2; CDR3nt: TGTGCCAGCAGCTTCCGGGTTCGAGGGAACACCGGGGAGCTGTTTTTT; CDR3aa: CASSFRVRGNTGELFF
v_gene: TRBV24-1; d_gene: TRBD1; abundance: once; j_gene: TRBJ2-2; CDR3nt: TGTGCCACCAGTGACGGGACAGCGAACACCGGGGAGCTGTTTTTT; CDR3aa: CATSDGTANTGELFF
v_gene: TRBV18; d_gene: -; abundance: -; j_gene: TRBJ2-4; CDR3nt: TGTGCCAGCTCATCCTTGAGGGACGGGAGCTCGGGAGACATTCAGTACTTC; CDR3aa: CASSSLRDGSSGDIQYF
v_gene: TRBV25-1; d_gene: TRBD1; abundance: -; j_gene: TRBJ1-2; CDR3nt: TGTGCCAGCAGTGAATCAAACAGGGGTGGCTACACCTTC; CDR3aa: CASSESNRGGYTF
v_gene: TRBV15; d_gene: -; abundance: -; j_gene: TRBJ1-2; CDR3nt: TGTGCCACCAGCAGAGAACAGGGAAATGGCTACACCTTC; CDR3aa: CATSREQGNGYTF
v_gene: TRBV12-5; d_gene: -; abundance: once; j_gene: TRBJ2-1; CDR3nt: TGTGCTAGTGGTCCCCGCCTTGGCTGGCAGTTCTTC; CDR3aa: CASGPRLGWQFF
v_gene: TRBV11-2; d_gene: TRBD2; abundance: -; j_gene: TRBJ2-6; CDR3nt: TGTGCCAGCAGCTTACTAGCGGGGTCTGGGGCCAACGTCCTGACTTTC; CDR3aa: CASSLLAGSGANVLTF
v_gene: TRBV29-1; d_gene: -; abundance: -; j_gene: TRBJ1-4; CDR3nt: TGCAGCGTTGGTTCCAGCGATTCTGAAAAACTGTTTTTT; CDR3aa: CSVGSSDSEKLFF
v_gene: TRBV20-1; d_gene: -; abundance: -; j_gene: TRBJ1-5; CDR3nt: TGCAGTGCTAGAGAAGGGGGACAGCCCCAGCATTTT; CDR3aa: CSAREGGQPQHF
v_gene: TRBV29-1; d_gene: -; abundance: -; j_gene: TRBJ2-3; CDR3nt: TGCAGCGTTGAAGATCCGGGTCCAGATACGCAGTATTTT; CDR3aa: CSVEDPGPDTQYF
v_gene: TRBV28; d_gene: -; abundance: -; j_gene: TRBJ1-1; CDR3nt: TGTGCCAGCAGTTTTCAAGGGGCGATGAACACTGAAGCTTTCTTT; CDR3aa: CASSFQGAMNTEAFF
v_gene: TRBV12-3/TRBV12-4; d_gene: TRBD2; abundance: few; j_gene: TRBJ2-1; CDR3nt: TGTGCCAGCAGTTCGGGACTAGCGGACAATGAGCAGTTCTTC; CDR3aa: CASSSGLADNEQFF
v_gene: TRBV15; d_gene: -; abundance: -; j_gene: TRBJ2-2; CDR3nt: TGTGCCACCAGCAGAGAGGGTTGGGCCGGGGAGCTGTTTTTT; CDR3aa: CATSREGWAGELFF
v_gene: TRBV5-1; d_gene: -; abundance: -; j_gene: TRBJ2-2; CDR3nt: TGCGCCAGCAGACCTGCGCCGCCGGAGGGGACCGGGGAGCTGTTTTTT; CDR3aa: CASRPAPPEGTGELFF
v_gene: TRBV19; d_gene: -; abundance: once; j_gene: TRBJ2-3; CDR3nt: TGTGCCAGTAGTATAGGGGAGACGGGAGGCACAGATACGCAGTATTTT; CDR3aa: CASSIGETGGTDTQYF
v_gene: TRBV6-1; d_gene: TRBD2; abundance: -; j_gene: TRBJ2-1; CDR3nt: TGTGCCAGCAGCCCCCGGACTAGCGGGAGATGGTTGAATGAGCAGTTCTTC; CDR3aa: CASSPRTSGRWLNEQFF